Below, 25 T cell receptor beta chains from the same sample are listed, as sequenced in a study of T cells in localized non-small cell lung cancer. Sequenced by immunoSEQ multiplex PCR; TCRdb stores in-frame clones only, minus some. The table shows some 25,000 clones, with roughly nine tenths occurring only once. The input for sequencing was peripheral blood, taken before any cancer treatment. These receptors originate from a woman aged 40 to 75 with stage I lung adenocarcinoma.

Regarding this clone: Relative to the germline gene, one junction end is altered; a read error may explain this. The chain recombines TRBV30 with TRBJ2-7, with 8 bases lining up with TRBD2. The germline V gene encodes CDR1 GTSNPN and CDR2 SVGIG (reference sequence). The CDR3 is 15 residues long. The CDR3 loop reads CAWSRGSGVIYGQYF. As DNA, the CDR3 is TGTGCCTGGAGTCGAGGTAGCGGGGTTATCTACGGGCAGTACTTC.

CDR3 protein: CASTSGTGGYEQYF. CDR3 DNA: TGTGCCAGCACTTCCGGGACAGGGGGTTACGAGCAGTACTTC. The chain carries TRBV28 and TRBJ2-7; the match to TRBD1 covers 11 bases. Trimming cost V 7 bases and J 4 bases; bases outside gene matches: 6. CDR1 MDHEN and CDR2 SYDVKM come from the germline V gene. The CDR3 spans 14 residues.

The genes are TRBV12-5 and TRBJ2-2; D is unclear. Germline-derived CDR1 and CDR2 are LGHNT and FRNRAP. The CDR3 sequence is 14 residues long. V was pared by 3 bases and J by 1 base, with 6 bases between. The CDR3 nucleotides read TGTGCTAGTGGTTTCACCCTGAACACCGGGGAGCTGTTTTTT. Its translation is CASGFTLNTGELFF. Combining the CDR3 with reference TRBV12-5 and TRBJ2-2 gives the whole variable domain DARVTQTPRHKVTEMGQEVTMRCQPILGHNTVFWYRQTMMQGLELLAYFRNRAPLDDSGMPKDRFSAEMPDATLATLKIQPSEPRDSAVYFCASGFTLNTGELFFGEGSRLTVL.

The chain has TRBV28 and TRBJ1-1, with 7 nucleotides matching TRBD1. CDR3 size: 13 residues. Trimming at V came to 3 bases and at J to 5 bases, leaving 3 bases not matched to a gene. Germline values: CDR1 MDHEN, CDR2 SYDVKM. The CDR3 region is CASSLSRGTEAFF. The CDR3 coding sequence is TGTGCCAGCAGTTTGAGCAGGGGGACTGAAGCTTTCTTT.

This rearrangement joins TRBV12-5 to TRBJ2-2, with TRBD2 matching 7 bases. The ends lost 6 bases at V and 3 bases at J; junction bases unmatched: 13. CDR1 and CDR2 from the germline V gene are LGHNT and FRNRAP. The CDR3 is 17 residues long. The CDR3 DNA sequence: TGTGCTAGTGGGAATCTTCCAGCGGGGACTTACACCGGGGAGCTGTTTTTT. This sequence encodes CASGNLPAGTYTGELFF.

The gene calls are TRBV5-1 and TRBJ1-1, with D maybe TRBD1 (5 bases). Germline-derived CDR1 and CDR2 are SGHRS and YFSETQ. CDR3 length: 12 amino acids. The V end lost 2 bases, the J end lost 8 bases, and 10 bases lay between the germline ends. CDR3 nucleotides: TGCGCCAGCAGCTTTGGGGAGGGGGAAGCTTTCTTT. It specifies CASSFGEGEAFF.

The V call is TRBV28, the J call TRBJ2-3, with 8 bases that match TRBD1. The CDR3 has 14 residues. Trimming cost V 8 bases and J 6 bases; bases outside gene matches: 10. The germline V gene has CDR1 MDHEN and CDR2 SYDVKM. The CDR3 nucleotides read TGTGCCAGCGGTTCCGGGACAGGTACGGATACGCAGTATTTT. This gives the protein CASGSGTGTDTQYF.

This rearrangement joins TRBV27 to TRBJ2-7, with TRBD2 matching over 12 bases. With V trimmed by 5 bases and J by 3 bases, 5 bases remained unmatched. The CDR3 is 15 residues long. CDR1 and CDR2 (germline): MNHEY, SMNVEV (reference sequence). Here the CDR3 DNA reads TGTGCCAGCAGTCGGACTAGCGGGGCCCTCTACGAGCAGTACTTC. Its protein product is CASSRTSGALYEQYF.

The chain combines TRBV5-4 with TRBJ2-7; 9 bases are a match to TRBD1. Trimming removed 4 bases from V and 1 base from J; junction bases left unmatched: 6. The CDR3 extends over 15 amino acids. CDR1 is SGHNT, CDR2 YYREEE, per germline (reference sequence). CDR3 in amino acids: CASSRDRDLSYEQYF. The CDR3 DNA is TGTGCCAGCAGCCGGGACAGGGATCTGTCCTACGAGCAGTACTTC.

The J gene is TRBJ2-1, the V gene TRBV7-9; 9 bases align to TRBD2. The germline gives CDR1 SEHNR, CDR2 FQNEAQ (reference sequence). V gave up 8 bases and J gave up 0 bases; unmatched junction bases: 5. The CDR3 is made up of 15 amino acids. In DNA form, the CDR3 reads TGTGCCAGCGGTTCTAGCGGGGTCTCCTACAATGAGCAGTTCTTC. Translation: CASGSSGVSYNEQFF.

The chain combines TRBV6-5 with TRBJ2-2; weak D call: TRBD2 (6 bases). The ends were cut back, 6 bases at V and 9 bases at J, with 20 bases in the middle. The CDR3 covers 15 residues. The V gene's germline CDR1 is MNHEY and CDR2 SVGAGI. The DNA for the CDR3 is TGTGCCAGCAGAACCGACCGGGGGTACTCCCGGGAGCTGTTTTTT. It encodes CASRTDRGYSRELFF.

The V call is TRBV15, the J call TRBJ2-5; 13 bases are shared with TRBD2. CDR3 length equals 15 residues. Trimming took 5 bases from V and 5 from J; bases not matched to a gene: 5. Germline assignment: CDR1 LNHNV and CDR2 YYDKDF (reference sequence). The CDR3 protein is CATSSRTSGSETQYF. DNA for the CDR3: TGTGCCACCAGCTCCCGGACTAGCGGGAGTGAGACCCAGTACTTC.

The gene calls are TRBV28 and TRBJ2-5; D unclear. The CDR3 is 13 amino acids. Trimming pared 6 bases from V and 1 base from J, leaving 9 bases between. Per germline, CDR1 MDHEN and CDR2 SYDVKM. The CDR3 is CASRPGSQETQYF. CDR3 coding DNA: TGTGCCAGCAGGCCTGGAAGCCAAGAGACCCAGTACTTC. The complete variable domain, with remaining parts taken from reference TRBV28 and TRBJ2-5, reads DVKVTQSSRYLVKRTGEKVFLECVQDMDHENMFWYRQDPGLGLRLIYFSYDVKMKEKGDIPEGYSVSREKKERFSLILESASTNQTSMYLCASRPGSQETQYFGPGTRLLVL.

CDR3 in amino acids: CASSPLASGANVLTF. DNA of the CDR3: TGTGCCAGCTCACCCCTCGCCTCTGGGGCCAACGTCCTGACTTTC. The chain links TRBV18 to TRBJ2-6; the D is unclear. The CDR3 length is 15 residues. The V gene's germline CDR1 is KGHSH and CDR2 LQKENI. Trimming took 3 bases from V and 0 from J, leaving 6 bases between them.

The genes are TRBV10-3 and TRBJ2-1; tentative D call: TRBD1 (5 bases). The V and J ends lost 7 bases and 5 bases respectively, with 12 bases between them. Germline assignment: CDR1 ENHRY and CDR2 SYGVKD. The CDR3 runs to 13 residues. This CDR3 is CAIKIGANNEQFF. CDR3 DNA sequence: TGTGCCATCAAGATAGGGGCCAACAATGAGCAGTTCTTC.

This clone was found once. The chain is built from TRBV28 and TRBJ2-3, with no clear D. V lost 3 bases, J lost 1 base, and 14 bases lay in between. Germline assignment: CDR1 MDHEN and CDR2 SYDVKM. There are 16 residues in the CDR3. The CDR3 DNA follows: TGTGCCAGCAGTTTTGGGCAGGCCAAGGGCACAGATACGCAGTATTTT. Its translation is CASSFGQAKGTDTQYF.

This chain joins TRBV5-1 and TRBJ1-1, with D tentatively TRBD1 (6 bases). V lost 0 bases to trimming and J lost 1 base, with 16 bases between them. The V gene's germline CDR1 is SGHRS and CDR2 YFSETQ. The CDR3 loop spans 17 amino acids. CDR3 bases: TGCGCCAGCAGCTTGGCTTTCCAACAGGGTTGGAACACTGAAGCTTTCTTT. Translated: CASSLAFQQGWNTEAFF.

The CDR3 bases are TGTGCCAGCAATGGTAGCGGGAGTCGAGGGGGAAACACCGGGGAGCTGTTTTTT. This gives the protein CASNGSGSRGGNTGELFF. The chain recombines TRBV21-1 with TRBJ2-2; TRBD2, the table's D call, was not compared with the DNA. TRBV21-1 has pseudogene status. CDR3 length: 18 amino acids.

The rearrangement links TRBV10-1 to TRBJ2-3, with TRBD1 identical over 8 bases. The CDR3 has 15 residues. J lost 5 bases, V lost 3 bases, and 7 bases had no gene match. Germline lookup yields CDR1 WNHNN and CDR2 SYGVQD (reference sequence). CDR3 amino acids: CASSDGQGAGDTQYF. In nucleotides, the CDR3 is TGCGCCAGCAGTGATGGGCAGGGGGCTGGAGATACGCAGTATTTT.

This chain links TRBV7-2 with TRBJ2-5, with D unresolved. Germline V gene data show CDR1 as SGHTA and CDR2 as FQGNSA. This CDR3 contains 13 residues. Between the trimmed V and J ends, which lost 5 bases and 2 bases, there was a span of 9 bases. CDR3 loop: CASSRTHQETQYF. For the CDR3, the DNA is TGTGCCAGCAGCCGAACTCATCAAGAGACCCAGTACTTC.

The chain has TRBV19 and TRBJ2-5; D could derive from TRBD1 or TRBD2 (6 bases each). This CDR3 is 16 amino acids long. The germline V gene has CDR1 LNHDA and CDR2 SQIVND (reference sequence). V was trimmed by 3 bases and J by 5 bases, leaving 19 bases between them. CDR3: CASSMVGGIKGETQYF. The CDR3 bases are TGTGCCAGTAGTATGGTCGGGGGCATCAAAGGGGAGACCCAGTACTTC.

On this clone itself: Germline and junction disagree at one end, which may indicate a read error. The genes are TRBV11-2 and TRBJ2-1, with D tentatively TRBD2 (7 bases). The CDR3 runs to 14 residues. CDR1 is SGHAT, CDR2 FQNNGV, per germline. The CDR3 reads CASSLGGPASARLF. The CDR3 DNA sequence: TGTGCCAGCTCCTTGGGGGGGCCGGCCTCCGCCCGTCTCTTC. Using reference TRBV11-2 and TRBJ2-1 for the parts outside the CDR3, the full variable domain is EAGVAQSPRYKIIEKRQSVAFWCNPISGHATLYWYQQILGQGPKLLIQFQNNGVVDDSQLPKDRFSAERLKGVDSTLKIQPAKLEDSAVYLCASSLGGPASARLFGPGTRLTVL.

The rearrangement uses TRBV4-1 and TRBJ2-1; D perhaps matches TRBD2 (6 bases). This CDR3 has 14 amino acids. The V end lost 1 base, the J end lost 6 bases, and 10 bases lay between the germline ends. Germline CDR1 MGHRA, CDR2 YSYEKL. CDR3: CASSQAEGSNEQFF. CDR3 DNA: TGCGCCAGCAGCCAAGCGGAGGGGTCCAATGAGCAGTTCTTC.

This clone was observed once. The genes are TRBV6-4 and TRBJ1-3; no clear D gene. The germline CDR1 and CDR2 sequences are MRHNA and SNTAGT. V was trimmed by 2 bases and J by 4 bases, leaving 15 bases between them. This CDR3 comprises 16 residues. The CDR3 is CASSDRLSTAGNTIYF. The CDR3 nucleotides are TGTGCCAGCAGTGACCGACTTTCCACCGCAGGAAACACCATATATTTT.

The chain combines TRBV21-1 with TRBJ2-7; the D call in the table, TRBD2, was not verified against the DNA. TRBV21-1 is classified as a pseudogene. The CDR3 contains 21 residues. This CDR3 is CASSIPGVTSGSGGWVEEQYF. DNA for the CDR3: TGTGCCAGCAGCATCCCGGGGGTGACTAGCGGGAGTGGGGGATGGGTTGAGGAGCAGTACTTC.